These 10 T cell receptor beta chains were sequenced from one sample in a study of shared clonotypes between healthy human individuals (dated by TCRdb to the early 2020s). The method was the immunoSEQ multiplex PCR assay. The table was pulled from immuneACCESS by TCRdb, which kept in-frame rearrangements only. Such tables lose some clones; where checked, under half of the loss comes from unresolved V genes, and the rest has no known cause. This sample has a few hundred thousand clones in its table, and under 80% of those were observed once. Over 8.5% of the sample goes to the ten largest clones. The specimen sequenced was memory CD4+ T cells sorted from blood. Per the publication, the cell subset or site label means: CD45RA-negative fraction. The receptor source for this set is a man younger than 45 in good health.

As for this clone: This is likely an artifact of a read error, given a far larger clone one base away. Distinct nucleotide sequences in the sample also encode this CDR3. V and J are TRBV10-1 and TRBJ2-7; 7 bases align to TRBD1. CDR1 and CDR2 (germline): WNHNN, SYGVQD (reference sequence). The CDR3 spans 14 residues. Trimming took 6 bases from V and 4 from J; bases not matched to a gene: 9. CDR3 nucleotide sequence: TGCGCCAGCAGCGACCACAGGGGATCTTACGAGCAGTACTTC. Its protein product is CASSDHRGSYEQYF.

The rearrangement links TRBV19 to TRBJ2-1; D gene uncertain. CDR3 length equals 11 residues. Trimming took 4 bases from V and 4 from J, leaving 2 bases between them. Germline V lookup: CDR1 LNHDA, CDR2 SQIVND (reference sequence). Written as DNA, the CDR3 is TGTGCCAGTAGTAGGTACAATGAGCAGTTCTTC. This sequence encodes CASSRYNEQFF.

V gene TRBV7-9 combines with J gene TRBJ2-5, with unresolved D. The CDR3 totals 15 residues. The germline CDR1 and CDR2 sequences are SEHNR and FQNEAQ (reference sequence). The V end lost 8 bases, the J end lost 4 bases, and 20 bases lay between the germline ends. The CDR3 DNA reads as TGTGCCAGCGCTGGTTTTCGGGCAAGGGTAGAGACCCAGTACTTC. This encodes CASAGFRARVETQYF. Supplemented by reference TRBV7-9 and TRBJ2-5, the full variable domain reads DTGVSQNPRHKITKRGQNVTFRCDPISEHNRLYWYRQTLGQGPEFLTYFQNEAQLEKSRLLSDRFSAERPKGSFSTLEIQRTEQGDSAMYLCASAGFRARVETQYFGPGTRLLVL.

The chain has TRBV5-4 and TRBJ2-3, with TRBD1 as a possible D gene (5 bases). The CDR3 loop spans 12 amino acids. V was trimmed by 9 bases and J by 2 bases, leaving 10 bases between them. Germline CDR1 is SGHNT and CDR2 is YYREEE (reference sequence). In nucleotides, the CDR3 is TGTGCCATTCAGGGTTCCACAGATACGCAGTATTTT. This codes for CAIQGSTDTQYF.

The V gene is TRBV15, the J gene TRBJ2-2; no clear D gene. V was cut by 0 bases and J by 7 bases, with 15 bases left in between. The germline V gene has CDR1 LNHNV and CDR2 YYDKDF (reference sequence). This CDR3 spans 16 amino acids. The CDR3 is CATSRDVSGLRGELFF. CDR3 DNA sequence: TGTGCCACCAGCAGAGATGTTTCGGGTCTGCGCGGGGAGCTGTTTTTT.

J is TRBJ2-3 and V is TRBV5-8; either TRBD1 or TRBD2 may fit D (5 bases each). V lost 4 bases to trimming and J lost 5 bases, with 20 bases between them. CDR3 size: 16 residues. Per the germline V gene, CDR1 is SGHTS and CDR2 is YDEGEE. CDR3 nucleotides: TGTGCCAGCAGCCACGCCGGGACGTCTGGGGGAGATACGCAGTATTTT. It specifies CASSHAGTSGGDTQYF.

The chain carries TRBV28 and TRBJ2-7; the match to TRBD2 covers 8 bases. This CDR3 has 14 amino acids. With 3 bases clipped from V and 4 bases from J, the junction kept 5 bases outside the gene matches. Germline V CDR1 and CDR2: MDHEN, SYDVKM. CDR3 sequence (DNA): TGTGCCAGCAGTTTTAGCGGGGACGGATACGAGCAGTACTTC. This sequence encodes CASSFSGDGYEQYF.

A few counts support this clone. The chain is built from TRBV9 and TRBJ2-6; no clear D gene. This CDR3 contains 17 residues. Germline assignment: CDR1 SGDLS and CDR2 YYNGEE. V was pared by 0 bases and J by 4 bases, with 14 bases between. The chain's CDR3 is CASSVGAGPPGANVLTF. DNA of the CDR3: TGTGCCAGCAGCGTAGGGGCCGGGCCCCCCGGGGCCAACGTCCTGACTTTC.

The genes are TRBV11-3 and TRBJ2-2, with D perhaps matching TRBD1 (7 bases). V lost 5 bases, J lost 4 bases, and 14 bases lay in between. The CDR3 has 15 residues. Looked up from germline, CDR1 is SGHNT and CDR2 is YENEEA. CDR3 nucleotide sequence: TGTGCCAGCAGCCCCAGGGGGGCGGGCACCGGGGAGCTGTTTTTT. Translating gives CASSPRGAGTGELFF.

This clone was seen just once. The genes are TRBV10-3 and TRBJ2-2; 7 bases are shared with TRBD2. CDR3 length equals 16 residues. CDR1 is ENHRY, CDR2 SYGVKD, per germline. Germline trimming cut 7 bases from V and 3 bases from J; bases unmatched to any gene: 11. The CDR3 sequence: CAIKKRTRGHTGELFF. The CDR3 DNA is TGTGCCATCAAGAAACGGACTAGGGGTCACACCGGGGAGCTGTTTTTT.